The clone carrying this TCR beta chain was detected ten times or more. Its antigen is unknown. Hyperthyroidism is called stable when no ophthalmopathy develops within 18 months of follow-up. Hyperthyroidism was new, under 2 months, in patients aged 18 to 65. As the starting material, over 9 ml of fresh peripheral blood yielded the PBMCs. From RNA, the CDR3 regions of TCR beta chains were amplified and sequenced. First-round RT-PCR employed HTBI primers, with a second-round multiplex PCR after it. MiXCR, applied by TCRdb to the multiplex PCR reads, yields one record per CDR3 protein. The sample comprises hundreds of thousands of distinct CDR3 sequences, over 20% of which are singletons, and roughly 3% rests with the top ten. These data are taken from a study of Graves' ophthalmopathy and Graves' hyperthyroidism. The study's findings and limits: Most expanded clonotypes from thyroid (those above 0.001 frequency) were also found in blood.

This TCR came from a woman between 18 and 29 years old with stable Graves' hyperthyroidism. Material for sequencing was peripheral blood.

The CDR3 is CASSTAVVGNQPQHF. Here the CDR3 DNA reads TGTGCCAGCAGCACGGCCGTGGTCGGCAATCAGCCCCAGCATTTT. This sequence joins TRBV12-3 or TRBV12-4 and TRBJ1-5; D uncertain. Trimming stripped 6 bases from V and 2 bases from J, with 14 bases between. CDR3 size: 15 residues.